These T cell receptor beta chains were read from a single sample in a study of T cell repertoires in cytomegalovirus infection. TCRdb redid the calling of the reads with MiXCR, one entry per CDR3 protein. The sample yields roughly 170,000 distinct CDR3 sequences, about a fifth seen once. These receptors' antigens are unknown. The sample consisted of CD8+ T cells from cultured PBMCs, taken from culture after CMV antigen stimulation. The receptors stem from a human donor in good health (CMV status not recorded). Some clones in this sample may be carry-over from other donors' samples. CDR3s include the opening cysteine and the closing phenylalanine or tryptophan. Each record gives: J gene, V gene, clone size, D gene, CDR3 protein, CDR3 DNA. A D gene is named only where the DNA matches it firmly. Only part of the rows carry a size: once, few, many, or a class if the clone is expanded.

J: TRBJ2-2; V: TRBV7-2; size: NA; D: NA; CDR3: CASNPLGGSTGELFF; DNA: TGTGCCAGCAACCCCTTAGGGGGGAGCACCGGGGAGCTGTTTTTT
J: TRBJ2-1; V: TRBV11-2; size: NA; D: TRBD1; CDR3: CASSLGFGTGEYNEQFF; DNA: TGTGCCAGCAGCTTAGGGTTTGGGACAGGAGAGTACAATGAGCAGTTCTTC
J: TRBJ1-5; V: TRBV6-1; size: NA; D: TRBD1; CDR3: CASSDMTGATDTQHF; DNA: TGTGCCAGCAGTGATATGACAGGGGCCACAGATACGCAGCATTTT
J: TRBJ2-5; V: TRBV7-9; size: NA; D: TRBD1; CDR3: CASSLTGTDPSQETQYF; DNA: TGTGCCAGCAGCTTAACCGGGACAGATCCTTCCCAAGAGACCCAGTACTTC
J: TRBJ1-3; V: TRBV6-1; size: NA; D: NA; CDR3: CASRVVGSGNTIYF; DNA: TGTGCCAGCAGAGTCGTGGGGTCTGGAAACACCATATATTTT
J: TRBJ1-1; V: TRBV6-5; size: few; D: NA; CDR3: CASSWDVQNTEAFF; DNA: TGTGCCAGCAGTTGGGACGTTCAGAACACTGAAGCTTTCTTT
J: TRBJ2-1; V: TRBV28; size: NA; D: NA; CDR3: CASSLLEDSYNEQFF; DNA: TGTGCCAGCAGTTTGTTGGAGGACTCCTACAATGAGCAGTTCTTC
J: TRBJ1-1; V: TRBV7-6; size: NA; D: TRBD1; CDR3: CASSQGGPNTEAFF; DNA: TGTGCCAGCAGCCAGGGGGGACCTAACACTGAAGCTTTCTTT
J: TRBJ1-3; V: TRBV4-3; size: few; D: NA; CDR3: CASSPRTASGNTIYF; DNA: TGCGCCAGCAGCCCCCGGACGGCCTCTGGAAACACCATATATTTT
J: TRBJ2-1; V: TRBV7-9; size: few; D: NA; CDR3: CASTPGASSYNEQFF; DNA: TGTGCCAGCACCCCAGGGGCGAGCTCCTACAATGAGCAGTTCTTC
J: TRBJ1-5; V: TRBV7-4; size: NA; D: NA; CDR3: CGNPPRWHGNSSNQPQHF; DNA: TGTGGCAACCCTCCCCGTTGGCACGGGAACAGTAGCAATCAGCCCCAGCATTTT
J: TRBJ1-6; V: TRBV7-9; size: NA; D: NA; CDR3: CASMTGGDSPLHF; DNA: TGTGCCAGCATGACGGGGGGCGATTCACCCCTCCACTTT
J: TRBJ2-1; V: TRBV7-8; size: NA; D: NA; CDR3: CASSLAPGGVNEQFF; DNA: TGTGCCAGCAGCTTAGCCCCGGGTGGAGTTAATGAGCAGTTCTTC
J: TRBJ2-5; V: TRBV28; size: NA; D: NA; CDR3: CASRDRDGSSETQYF; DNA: TGTGCCAGCAGAGACCGGGACGGATCATCGGAGACCCAGTACTTC
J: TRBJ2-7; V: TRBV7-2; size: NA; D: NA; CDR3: CASSPTDILEQYF; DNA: TGTGCCAGCAGCCCTACGGACATCCTCGAGCAGTACTTC